The clone carrying this T cell receptor beta chain was seen a handful of times. The record originates from a study of blood T cell repertoires in COVID-19. Study information: The United States, Italy and Spain supplied acute and convalescent COVID-19 samples. From T cells, B-cell-depleted T cells, or PBMCs came the material, which was cDNA or gDNA.

Per the authors' pipeline: Reference gene primer amplification yielded estimated nucleated cell counts. The repertoire was sequenced with immunoSEQ multiplex PCR; TCRdb's copy has only in-frame clones and lacks some. The V and J calls and clone size are taken from that table; D and trimming were inferred from the DNA. The repertoire holds 100,000 to 150,000 clones, with approximately 74% as singletons. Trimming removed 0 bases from V and 8 bases from J; junction bases left unmatched: 3. The germline V gene has CDR1 SGHVS and CDR2 FQNEAQ. The CDR3 has 15 amino acids. Sequencing was carried out using peripheral blood. The TCR originated in a man aged 55 to 70 with acute or convalescent COVID-19. The rearrangement links TRBV7-8 to TRBJ1-4; 10 bases fit TRBD1. The DNA for the CDR3 is TGTGCCAGCAGCTTAGCCGGGACAGGGGTCGAAAAACTGTTTTTT. Translated: CASSLAGTGVEKLFF.